This T cell receptor beta chain appears in the sequencing data of a study of T cell changes during pregnancy in multiple sclerosis. Libraries were prepared by immunoSEQ multiplex PCR; TCRdb keeps only in-frame clonotypes and omits some of them. The sample consists of around 77,000 clones, about nine tenths of them appearing once. This receptor was taken from a female donor in good health, enrolled as a control in a pregnancy study. The input for sequencing was peripheral blood, taken in the third trimester of pregnancy.

CDR3 coding DNA: TGTGCCAGCAGCGGGGGGGAAGCTTTCTTT. Residues: CASSGGEAFF. The rearrangement joins TRBV7-9 to TRBJ1-1, with a weak D call TRBD1 (5 bases). V gave up 5 bases and J gave up 8 bases, with 6 bases separating them. This CDR3 has 10 amino acids. Looked up from germline, CDR1 is SEHNR and CDR2 is FQNEAQ (reference sequence).